The next 17 T cell receptor beta chains were all read from a single sample in a study of identical twins. MiXCR was run by TCRdb on the 5' RACE reads, yielding one entry per CDR3 protein. Counted here are approximately 350,000 distinct CDR3 sequences, 9% to 15% occurring once; the ten biggest clones make up approximately 7.5%. This sample also belongs to another study, concerning yellow fever vaccine responses in identical twins.

Sequenced material: CD8+ T cells sorted from blood. The receptors stem from a young woman in good health.

Ten or more counts support this clonotype. The genes are TRBV5-1 and TRBJ2-1; D ambiguous. V gave up 1 base and J gave up 0 bases, with 11 bases separating them. The CDR3 has 16 amino acids. Germline V gene sequence: CDR1 SGHRS, CDR2 YFSETQ. The CDR3 sequence is CASSLLVTSSYNEQFF. The CDR3 nucleotides are TGCGCCAGCAGCTTGTTGGTGACAAGCTCCTACAATGAGCAGTTCTTC. The full variable domain, in which reference TRBV5-1 and TRBJ2-1 provide the parts outside the CDR3, is KAGVTQTPRYLIKTRGQQVTLSCSPISGHRSVSWYQQTPGQGLQFLFEYFSETQRNKGNFPGRFSGRQFSNSRSEMNVSTLELGDSALYLCASSLLVTSSYNEQFFGPGTRLTVL.

The chain employs TRBV9 and TRBJ2-3, with 7 nucleotides matching TRBD2. This CDR3 comprises 17 residues. V shed 7 bases and J 3 bases; nucleotides not matched to a gene: 17. Germline V gives CDR1 SGDLS, CDR2 YYNGEE. CDR3 region: CASGPSGGRLTTDTQYF. DNA of the CDR3: TGTGCCAGCGGACCCTCGGGGGGACGATTGACAACAGATACGCAGTATTTT.

In this sample, this clonotype turned up a few times. The chain employs TRBV5-5 and TRBJ1-6; the D gene is possibly TRBD1 (5 bases). V was clipped by 2 bases and J by 0 bases, with 12 bases between them. Germline lookup yields CDR1 SGHKS and CDR2 YYEKEE (reference sequence). The CDR3 consists of 17 residues. CDR3 protein: CASSFSQDSSYNSPLHF. CDR3 DNA sequence: TGTGCCAGCAGCTTCTCCCAAGACAGCTCCTATAATTCACCCCTCCACTTT.

This clonotype was detected a few times. The chain links TRBV12-3 or TRBV12-4 to TRBJ2-2; 8 bases match TRBD2. This CDR3 region has 14 residues. The J segment lost 7 bases and the V segment lost 5 bases, leaving 6 bases of the junction unmatched. Here the CDR3 DNA reads TGTGCCAGCAGTGGTAGCGGGGAGGGCGGGGAGCTGTTTTTT. Translated, it gives CASSGSGEGGELFF.

In this sample, this clonotype turned up a few times. The rearrangement joins TRBV11-3 to TRBJ1-1; no clear D. The CDR3 contains 15 residues. Germline values: CDR1 SGHNT, CDR2 YENEEA. Trimming cost V 1 base and J 8 bases, with 17 bases left between them. CDR3 in DNA: TGTGCCAGCAGCTTAGGGGTACGACGGCCGCGAGAAGCTTTCTTT. It specifies CASSLGVRRPREAFF.

This clonotype has at least ten counts. The chain is built from TRBV5-1 and TRBJ2-7; D is uncertain. Trimming shortened V by 0 bases and J by 2 bases, and 12 bases separated the two germline ends. CDR1 SGHRS and CDR2 YFSETQ come from the germline V gene. The CDR3 totals 15 residues. DNA of the CDR3: TGCGCCAGCAGCTTGGAGATTTACGAGACCTACGAGCAGTACTTC. This sequence encodes CASSLEIYETYEQYF.

This clonotype was seen a handful of times. The gene calls are TRBV20-1 and TRBJ2-5, with 7 positions matching TRBD1. This CDR3 contains 13 residues. The germline CDR1 and CDR2 sequences are DFQATT and SNEGSKA (reference sequence). Germline trimming cut 3 bases from V and 4 bases from J; bases unmatched to any gene: 5. The CDR3 nucleotides read TGCAGTGCTAGGACAGGGACGGGAGAGACCCAGTACTTC. Residues: CSARTGTGETQYF.

This chain links TRBV7-9 with TRBJ2-1; no clear D gene. CDR3 size: 14 residues. Germline V gene lookup returns CDR1 SEHNR and CDR2 FQNEAQ (reference sequence). Trimming took off 2 bases at V and 5 bases at J, with 10 bases between the two ends. The CDR3 nucleotides are TGTGCCAGCAGCTTAACCACACGAAACAATGAGCAGTTCTTC. Protein sequence: CASSLTTRNNEQFF.

This clonotype was seen more than once but under ten times. J is TRBJ1-4 and V is TRBV6-1; D is ambiguous. This CDR3 comprises 16 residues. Germline values: CDR1 MNHNS, CDR2 SASEGT. V dropped 5 bases and J dropped 5 bases, with 18 bases sitting between them. CDR3 sequence (DNA): TGTGCCAGCAGTCCGACCACGTGGGCGATAAATGAAAAACTGTTTTTT. It encodes CASSPTTWAINEKLFF.

The V call is TRBV10-3, the J call TRBJ2-2; 14 nucleotides agree with TRBD2. J lost 1 base, V lost 4 bases, and 5 bases had no gene match. This CDR3 spans 18 amino acids. CDR1 and CDR2 from the germline V gene are ENHRY and SYGVKD. The CDR3 spells CAISAGTSGGQNTGELFF. In DNA form, the CDR3 reads TGTGCCATCAGTGCGGGGACTAGCGGGGGCCAGAACACCGGGGAGCTGTTTTTT.

The V and J genes are TRBV13 and TRBJ2-4; D not certain. This CDR3 region has 13 residues. Germline values: CDR1 PRHDT, CDR2 FYEKMQ (reference sequence). V was shortened by 0 bases and J by 15 bases, with 15 bases between the two germline ends. The CDR3 protein is CASSLGGQIPGYF. CDR3 bases: TGTGCCAGCAGCTTAGGGGGCCAAATACCAGGGTACTTC.

The V call is TRBV6-5, the J call TRBJ1-4; D gene unclear. Germline values: CDR1 MNHEY, CDR2 SVGAGI. This CDR3 has 15 amino acids. With 4 bases removed from V and 0 bases from J, the gap between germline ends came to 9 bases. The CDR3 DNA sequence: TGTGCCAGCAGTTCAAACATAGCAACTAATGAAAAACTGTTTTTT. Translating gives CASSSNIATNEKLFF.

The chain combines TRBV10-3 with TRBJ2-3, with D possibly being TRBD2 (7 bases). V lost 6 bases and J 6 bases, leaving 13 bases between the germline ends. The CDR3 has 13 residues. The germline V gene encodes CDR1 ENHRY and CDR2 SYGVKD. CDR3 loop: CAIRRGPQDTQYF. CDR3 bases: TGTGCCATCAGGCGGGGGCCACAGGATACGCAGTATTTT.

This clonotype was counted only a few times. V is TRBV6-1 and J is TRBJ2-3; 11 nucleotides agree with TRBD1. CDR1 is MNHNS, CDR2 SASEGT, per germline. The CDR3 consists of 15 residues. V lost 5 bases, J lost 4 bases, and 5 bases stayed unmatched. The CDR3 region is CASSPGQGVADTQYF. As DNA, the CDR3 is TGTGCCAGCAGTCCGGGACAGGGGGTGGCAGATACGCAGTATTTT.

This clonotype was seen a handful of times. The rearrangement uses TRBV2 and TRBJ2-2; TRBD1 might be the D (5 bases). CDR1 SNHLY and CDR2 FYNNEI come from the germline V gene. Trimming removed 6 bases at V and 4 bases at J, with 15 bases between. The CDR3 spans 15 residues. DNA for the CDR3: TGTGCCAGCAGCTACTCGACAGAACTCACCGGGGAGCTGTTTTTT. Protein product: CASSYSTELTGELFF. Supplemented by reference TRBV2 and TRBJ2-2, the full variable domain reads EPEVTQTPSHQVTQMGQEVILRCVPISNHLYFYWYRQILGQKVEFLVSFYNNEISEKSEIFDDQFSVERPDGSNFTLKIRSTKLEDSAMYFCASSYSTELTGELFFGEGSRLTVL.

The rearrangement joins TRBV6-5 to TRBJ2-1, with 13 positions matching TRBD2. The ends lost 4 bases at V and 3 bases at J; junction bases unmatched: 3. The CDR3 length is 16 residues. Germline CDR1 and CDR2: MNHEY and SVGAGI. CDR3 in amino acids: CASSLRTSGSYNEQFF. In DNA form, the CDR3 reads TGTGCCAGCAGTTTACGGACTAGCGGGAGCTACAATGAGCAGTTCTTC.

The chain combines TRBV28 with TRBJ2-3, with TRBD1 identical over 10 bases. With 7 bases clipped from V and 5 bases from J, the junction kept 9 bases outside the gene matches. The length of the CDR3 is 15 residues. Germline CDR1 is MDHEN and CDR2 is SYDVKM. The CDR3 loop is CASILGQGGVDTQYF. The DNA of the CDR3 is TGTGCCAGCATCTTAGGACAGGGGGGCGTAGATACGCAGTATTTT.